The TCR beta chain described here comes from a study of neurological immune-mediated disorders. This clonotype was seen ten or more times. Time point described: technical triplicate 3. The germline V gene encodes CDR1 ENHRY and CDR2 SYGVKD. The CDR3 sequence is 12 residues long. V lost 9 bases and J lost 2; bases outside the gene matches: 3. TCRdb redid the calling of the 5' RACE reads with MiXCR, one entry per CDR3 protein. Counted here are 45,000 or so distinct CDR3 sequences, around a fifth occurring once; the ten biggest clones make up about 4.5%. The clonotype originates from a man aged 55-75 years with HTLV-1-associated myelopathy (HAM/TSP). The sequenced material came from PBMCs. The chain carries TRBV10-3 and TRBJ2-7; 8 bases fit TRBD1. The chain's CDR3 is CAIGTGAYEQYF. CDR3 bases: TGTGCCATTGGGACAGGCGCCTACGAGCAGTACTTC.